The 14 T cell receptor beta chains below come from one sample, sequenced in a study of OX40 agonist ivuxolimab in advanced cancers. Profiled with immunoSEQ multiplex PCR; TCRdb holds only in-frame clones, not every one. This table holds about 36,000 clones, around 80% found once. The sample in question was CD4+ or CD8+ T cells sorted from blood, obtained in a trial of the OX40 agonist ivuxolimab. The receptors originated from an adult with an advanced solid tumor such as melanoma, head and neck, liver or kidney cancer.

As regards this clone: An end of the junction differs from the germline gene, which may be a read error. The genes are TRBV28 and TRBJ2-2; D possibly corresponds to TRBD2 (5 bases). The CDR3 extends over 16 amino acids. In germline, CDR1 is MDHEN, CDR2 SYDVKM. This CDR3 reads CASSLFSVSNTGKLFF. The CDR3 bases are TGTGCCAGCAGTTTGTTTTCCGTATCGAACACCGGGAAGCTGTTTTTT.

The gene calls are TRBV28 and TRBJ1-2; D is possibly TRBD1 (5 bases). The CDR3 totals 14 residues. CDR1 and CDR2 (germline): MDHEN, SYDVKM. Deletions cut 6 bases from V and 4 bases from J, with 15 bases between. This CDR3 reads CASSSGTDLYGYTF. The CDR3 nucleotides are TGTGCCAGCAGCTCCGGGACGGACCTCTATGGCTACACCTTC.

This chain uses TRBV5-3 with TRBJ1-5; D is perhaps TRBD1 (5 bases). TRBV5-3 is given ORF status, its function remaining uncertain. This CDR3 is 14 amino acids long. Trimming removed 8 bases at V and 6 bases at J, with 18 bases between. Here the CDR3 DNA reads TGTGCCAGCAGCCATACAGGCTCCGGTCAGCCCCAGCATTTT. Encoded protein: CASSHTGSGQPQHF.

This rearrangement joins TRBV15 to TRBJ1-3, with 8 bases matching TRBD1. This CDR3 contains 16 residues. CDR1 LNHNV and CDR2 YYDKDF come from the germline V gene (reference sequence). The junction had 13 bases not matched to a gene; V was cut back by 5 bases and J by 7 bases. As DNA, the CDR3 is TGTGCCACCAGCCCCCGGGGAGACAGGGGATGGAACACCATATATTTT. It yields the protein CATSPRGDRGWNTIYF.

V gene TRBV5-1 combines with J gene TRBJ2-5, with TRBD1 identical over 7 bases. V was clipped by 7 bases and J by 4 bases; unmatched bases: 10. The germline gives CDR1 SGHRS, CDR2 YFSETQ. This CDR3 is 14 amino acids long. The CDR3 nucleotides read TGCGCCAGCTGGGAAGGGGGCGGTGGAGAGACCCAGTACTTC. The encoded protein is CASWEGGGGETQYF.

This chain links TRBV6-6 with TRBJ2-1; no reliable D call. The length of the CDR3 is 15 residues. The V end was cut by 0 bases, the J end by 9 bases, with 15 bases between. Germline-derived CDR1 and CDR2 are MNHNY and SVGAGI (reference sequence). Here the CDR3 reads CASSYSSTSFGEQFF. DNA of the CDR3: TGTGCCAGCAGTTACTCGAGTACCAGTTTCGGTGAGCAGTTCTTC.

This clone was counted only a few times. V gene TRBV27 combines with J gene TRBJ1-6, with D perhaps TRBD1 (6 bases). The CDR3 totals 17 residues. Trimming removed 5 bases from V and 2 bases from J, with 16 bases in between. Germline loops: CDR1 MNHEY, CDR2 SMNVEV (reference sequence). The CDR3 sequence is CASSRQDPWAYNSPLHF. The CDR3 DNA reads TGTGCCAGCAGTCGACAGGACCCTTGGGCCTATAATTCACCCCTCCACTTT.

This rearrangement joins TRBV19 to TRBJ1-5, with D perhaps matching TRBD1 (6 bases). Germline values: CDR1 LNHDA, CDR2 SQIVND (reference sequence). The CDR3 contains 15 residues. The ends were cut back, 4 bases at V and 4 bases at J, with 14 bases in the middle. The CDR3 bases are TGTGCCAGTAGTAACCAGTGGGGGGCGAATCAGCCCCAGCATTTT. Translating it yields CASSNQWGANQPQHF.

This clone was recorded once. The V call is TRBV28, the J call TRBJ1-6; D is ambiguous. The germline CDR1 and CDR2 sequences are MDHEN and SYDVKM. CDR3 length: 12 amino acids. V was trimmed by 4 bases and J by 7 bases, leaving 5 bases between them. Here the CDR3 DNA reads TGTGCCAGCAGTTCCGTCAATTCACCCCTCCACTTT. This codes for CASSSVNSPLHF.

V gene TRBV30 combines with J gene TRBJ1-4; D is undetermined. This CDR3 has 19 residues. Germline V gives CDR1 GTSNPN, CDR2 SVGIG (reference sequence). The V end was cut by 0 bases, the J end by 4 bases, with 24 bases between. This chain's CDR3 is CAWSVGLRGPFAGNEKLFF. The CDR3 DNA sequence: TGTGCCTGGAGTGTAGGACTCCGTGGACCTTTCGCGGGTAATGAAAAACTGTTTTTT.

V gene TRBV6-1 combines with J gene TRBJ2-1, with 7 positions matching TRBD1. The V and J ends lost 1 base and 5 bases, in that order; junction bases with no gene match: 5. Germline CDR1 is MNHNS and CDR2 is SASEGT. The CDR3 is 15 amino acids. CDR3 coding DNA: TGTGCCAGCAGTGAAGTTGGGACAGCGCACAATGAGCAGTTCTTC. It is translated as CASSEVGTAHNEQFF.

J is TRBJ2-5 and V is TRBV7-2; D remains unclear. Trimming pared 5 bases from V and 1 base from J, leaving 14 bases between. Per germline, CDR1 SGHTA and CDR2 FQGNSA. This CDR3 spans 15 amino acids. CDR3 sequence: CASSPKWGSQETQYF. The DNA of the CDR3 is TGTGCCAGCAGCCCAAAGTGGGGTTCCCAAGAGACCCAGTACTTC. Supplemented by reference TRBV7-2 and TRBJ2-5, the full variable domain reads GAGVSQSPSNKVTEKGKDVELRCDPISGHTALYWYRQSLGQGLEFLIYFQGNSAPDKSGLPSDRFSAERTGGSVSTLTIQRTQQEDSAVYLCASSPKWGSQETQYFGPGTRLLVL.

The CDR3 DNA is TGTGCCAGTAGTATCCGAGGACAAGGCTACGAGCAGTACTTC. Translated: CASSIRGQGYEQYF. The chain couples TRBV19 to TRBJ2-7, with TRBD1 as a possible D gene (5 bases). The length of the CDR3 is 14 residues. Germline CDR1 reads LNHDA; CDR2 reads SQIVND (reference sequence). Trimming stripped 3 bases from V and 3 bases from J, with 12 bases between.

This rearrangement joins TRBV6-1 to TRBJ2-1, with 11 positions matching TRBD2. CDR3 length: 17 amino acids. Germline trimming cut 2 bases from V and 8 bases from J; bases unmatched to any gene: 11. CDR1 is MNHNS, CDR2 SASEGT, per germline. CDR3 coding DNA: TGTGCCAGCAGTGAATGGTCTAGCGGGAGGACGACGGATGAGCAGTTCTTC. It encodes CASSEWSSGRTTDEQFF.